The clone carrying this TCR beta chain has only one observation. Methods used by the authors: Counts of nucleated cells, estimated from reference gene primer amplification, were obtained. The data were produced by immunoSEQ multiplex PCR, yet TCRdb's version contains in-frame clones alone and is incomplete. The V and J calls and the clone size are those of that table, but D and trimming were determined from the DNA. This table has more than 55,000 clones, 80% to 95% appearing once. The entry originates in a study of blood T cell repertoires in COVID-19. Study information: Both acute and convalescent COVID-19 samples were obtained from the United States, Italy and Spain.

Trimming cost V 8 bases and J 6 bases, with 14 bases left between them. The CDR3 covers 12 residues. The V gene's germline CDR1 is MNHEY and CDR2 SVGAGI. The gene calls are TRBV6-5 and TRBJ2-7; D is possibly TRBD2 (5 bases). The sample consisted of peripheral blood. The source of this sequence is a man older than 75 with acute or convalescent COVID-19. In DNA, the CDR3 is TGTGCCAGCGGGGAGCTTCGTGGCGAGCAGTACTTC. The encoded protein is CASGELRGEQYF.